A selection of T cell receptor beta chains follows, all from one sample in a study of cytomegalovirus exposure and HLA in healthy donors. TCRdb's copy holds only in-frame clones and misses some; the assay was immunoSEQ multiplex PCR. The sample lists about 120,000 clones; about 79% were seen once. What was sequenced was PBMCs. The receptors stem from a man aged 30 to 45 in good health and CMV-seropositive. Both conserved end residues are part of each CDR3. The D gene is left open where the match is weak. Size is stated for part of the rows, as once, few or many counts, or as a class when the clone is expanded.

v_call: TRBV29-1; j_call: TRBJ2-2; d_call: NA; clone_size: NA; cdr3_nt: TGCAGCGTTGGGGGGGAATATGGCGCCGGGGAGCTGTTTTTT; cdr3_aa: CSVGGEYGAGELFF
v_call: TRBV7-6; j_call: TRBJ2-5; d_call: NA; clone_size: NA; cdr3_nt: TGTGCCAGCAGCTTGACTGGGGGCCAGACCCAGTACTTC; cdr3_aa: CASSLTGGQTQYF
v_call: TRBV18; j_call: TRBJ1-5; d_call: NA; clone_size: NA; cdr3_nt: TGTGCCAGCTCCATCAGACAGGACAATCAGCCCCAGCATTTT; cdr3_aa: CASSIRQDNQPQHF
v_call: TRBV12-5; j_call: TRBJ1-1; d_call: NA; clone_size: NA; cdr3_nt: TGTGCTAGTGCCCACAGACAGGACACTGAAGCTTTCTTT; cdr3_aa: CASAHRQDTEAFF
v_call: TRBV28; j_call: TRBJ1-5; d_call: TRBD1; clone_size: once; cdr3_nt: TGTGCCAGCAGTCCTTGGGACAGGGGGCATCAGCCCCAGCATTTT; cdr3_aa: CASSPWDRGHQPQHF
v_call: TRBV7-2; j_call: TRBJ1-2; d_call: NA; clone_size: few; cdr3_nt: TGTGCCAGCGCCCAAGGAGGGGATGGCTACACCTTC; cdr3_aa: CASAQGGDGYTF
v_call: TRBV5-1; j_call: TRBJ1-2; d_call: TRBD1; clone_size: NA; cdr3_nt: TGCGCCAGCAGCCCCTCGGACAGGGATGGCTACACCTTC; cdr3_aa: CASSPSDRDGYTF
v_call: TRBV18; j_call: TRBJ2-2; d_call: NA; clone_size: NA; cdr3_nt: TGTGCCAGCTCACCAAACAGGGCAAACACCGGGGAGCTGTTTTTT; cdr3_aa: CASSPNRANTGELFF
v_call: TRBV7-7; j_call: TRBJ2-2; d_call: NA; clone_size: NA; cdr3_nt: TGTGCTAGCAGTCCCATGAGGGCCGGGGAGCTGTTTTTT; cdr3_aa: CASSPMRAGELFF
v_call: TRBV9; j_call: TRBJ1-1; d_call: NA; clone_size: NA; cdr3_nt: TGTGCCAGCAGCGTGAGGTCCGGCACTGAAGCTTTCTTT; cdr3_aa: CASSVRSGTEAFF
v_call: TRBV30; j_call: TRBJ2-6; d_call: NA; clone_size: NA; cdr3_nt: TGTGCCTGGGGGGGCCTCTCTGGGGCCAACGTCCTGACTTTC; cdr3_aa: CAWGGLSGANVLTF
v_call: TRBV7-8; j_call: TRBJ2-7; d_call: NA; clone_size: NA; cdr3_nt: TGTGCCAGCAGCTTATTTGGTAGCCACGAGCAGTACTTC; cdr3_aa: CASSLFGSHEQYF
v_call: TRBV20-1; j_call: TRBJ2-5; d_call: NA; clone_size: NA; cdr3_nt: TGCAGTGCTAGAGTTCCGGGGACCCAGTACTTC; cdr3_aa: CSARVPGTQYF
v_call: TRBV7-6; j_call: TRBJ1-4; d_call: TRBD1; clone_size: NA; cdr3_nt: TGTGCCAGCAGCCTAAGATCCGGGACAGGGAATGAAAAACTGTTTTTT; cdr3_aa: CASSLRSGTGNEKLFF
v_call: TRBV10-3; j_call: TRBJ2-1; d_call: TRBD1; clone_size: once; cdr3_nt: TGTGCCACCACAGGGGGAGATGAGCAGTTCTTC; cdr3_aa: CATTGGDEQFF
v_call: TRBV11-1; j_call: TRBJ2-1; d_call: NA; clone_size: NA; cdr3_nt: TGTGCCAGCAGATACCGACTAGACTACAATGAGCAGTTCTTC; cdr3_aa: CASRYRLDYNEQFF
v_call: TRBV7-6; j_call: TRBJ2-5; d_call: NA; clone_size: once; cdr3_nt: TGTGCCAGCAGCCCCGGTCGAGAGACCCAGTACTTC; cdr3_aa: CASSPGRETQYF